Listed below are T cell receptor beta chains from one sample, sequenced in a study of Graves' ophthalmopathy and Graves' hyperthyroidism. MiXCR, run by TCRdb on the multiplex PCR reads, gives a single entry per CDR3 protein. The data hold approximately 480,000 distinct CDR3 sequences, with about 15% observed a single time. Sequenced material: blood. These receptors were obtained from a woman aged 25 to 39 with Graves' ophthalmopathy. Each CDR3 is given with its conserved first and last residue. The D gene is left open where the match is weak. Rows give clone size only sometimes, using once, few, many, or a class for an expanded clone.

J gene,D gene,clone size,V gene,CDR3 DNA,CDR3 protein
TRBJ2-7,-,many,TRBV20-1,TGCAGTGCTAGGTATCTAGATTACGAGCAGTACTTC,CSARYLDYEQYF
TRBJ1-5,-,many,TRBV20-1,TGCAGTGCTAGAGAGAGAAACAGGGAAGAGGGCAATCAGCCCCAGCATTTT,CSARERNREEGNQPQHF
TRBJ2-2,TRBD1,many,TRBV2,TGTGCCAGCAGTGAGTCGGGGACAGGGTTCACCGGGGAGCTGTTTTTT,CASSESGTGFTGELFF
TRBJ2-5,-,many,TRBV30,TGTGCCTGGAGTGTACCGGCAGCGAGGAAAGAGACCCAGTACTTC,CAWSVPAARKETQYF
TRBJ2-4,TRBD1,many,TRBV6-5,TGTGCCAGCAGTTACTCCTACAGGGGGCGGAGGAACATTCAGTACTTC,CASSYSYRGRRNIQYF
TRBJ1-2,-,many,TRBV12-3/TRBV12-4,TGTGCCAGCAGTTCGTACCCTGGCTACACCTTC,CASSSYPGYTF
TRBJ1-1,-,many,TRBV10-3,TGTGCCATCGGTGATACTGAAGCTTTCTTT,CAIGDTEAFF
TRBJ1-2,-,many,TRBV2,TGTGCCAGCAGGGCAGAGGGCTACACCTTC,CASRAEGYTF
TRBJ1-5,TRBD1,many,TRBV6-5,TGTGCCAGCAGTTCCGCCTACGGGACAGGGGAGAATCAGCCCCAGCATTTT,CASSSAYGTGENQPQHF
TRBJ2-5,-,many,TRBV11-2,TGTGCCAGCAGCTTAGGGGACGGACAAGAGACCCAGTACTTC,CASSLGDGQETQYF
TRBJ2-5,TRBD2,few,TRBV9,TGTGCCAGCATCCCTCGACTAGCGGGAGGGCACCAAGAGACCCAGTACTTC,CASIPRLAGGHQETQYF
TRBJ1-1,TRBD1,many,TRBV2,TGTGCCAGCACAACCCTAGGTCCGGCAGGGGGTACTGAAGCTTTCTTT,CASTTLGPAGGTEAFF
TRBJ1-2,-,many,TRBV2,TGTGCCAGCAGTGATTGGGGCGGCCGGAGGACCTTC,CASSDWGGRRTF
TRBJ1-2,TRBD1,-,TRBV5-5,TGTGCCAGCAGCCTGGGGGTGACAGGGTCCTATGGCTACACCTTC,CASSLGVTGSYGYTF
TRBJ1-6,TRBD1,few,TRBV7-2,TGTGCCAGCAGCCCAAGATCGGGGACAGGGGGGATTTCACCCCTCCACTTT,CASSPRSGTGGISPLHF
TRBJ2-5,TRBD1,-,TRBV11-2,TGTGCCAGCAGCCCACGGACAGGGAGCGGCCAAGAGACCCAGTACTTC,CASSPRTGSGQETQYF
TRBJ2-5,-,many,TRBV3-1,TGTGCCAGCAGCCAAGACGCTGGCCCGTGGGAGACCCAGTACTTC,CASSQDAGPWETQYF
TRBJ2-5,TRBD2,many,TRBV7-2,TGTGCCAGCAGCCCACTAGCGGTTCACGGGGAGACCCAGTACTTC,CASSPLAVHGETQYF
TRBJ1-2,TRBD1,few,TRBV4-1,TGCGCCAGCAGCCTACCCCCGGTAGGGGGCGGCTACACCTTC,CASSLPPVGGGYTF
TRBJ1-5,-,many,TRBV7-8,TGTGCCAGCAGCTTAGCGCTACAGGGTAGCAATCAGCCCCAGCATTTT,CASSLALQGSNQPQHF
TRBJ1-2,-,many,TRBV28,TGTGCCAGCATCCAGGACAGATTCTACCAAGCGTACAACAACTATGGCTACACCTTC,CASIQDRFYQAYNNYGYTF
TRBJ2-7,TRBD1,-,TRBV20-1,TGCAGTGCTGGTCCCACGGACAGGGATCACGAGCAGTACTTC,CSAGPTDRDHEQYF
TRBJ2-7,-,many,TRBV27,TGTGCCAGCAGCTTACAGGGCGTCTCACCCTACGAGCAGTACTTC,CASSLQGVSPYEQYF
TRBJ2-7,TRBD1,many,TRBV6-1,TGTGCCAGCAGGGCCCCGGGACAGAGCTCGGGGGAGCAGTACTTC,CASRAPGQSSGEQYF
TRBJ2-7,TRBD1,few,TRBV11-2,TGTGCCAGCACCCCCGGGACAGGGAAGTACGAGCAGTACTTC,CASTPGTGKYEQYF
TRBJ1-5,-,many,TRBV6-1,TGTGCCAGTAGACAGGCCCGGGCCCCTCAGCCCCAGCATTTT,CASRQARAPQPQHF
TRBJ1-5,-,-,TRBV6-1,TGTGCCAGCAGTGAGGGAGGGGGGGCAGGTCAGCCCCAGCATTTT,CASSEGGGAGQPQHF
TRBJ1-5,-,many,TRBV6-1,TGTGCCAGCAGTGAAGTTGGAGATCAGCCCCAGCATTTT,CASSEVGDQPQHF
TRBJ1-1,-,many,TRBV28,TGTGCCAGCCTTACCCTGGGGCGGGGGCTAACTGAAGCTTTCTTT,CASLTLGRGLTEAFF
TRBJ1-1,-,many,TRBV4-2,TGTGCCAGCAGCCACCCGGGAATTAGAGGGAACACTGAAGCTTTCTTT,CASSHPGIRGNTEAFF
TRBJ2-5,TRBD2,few,TRBV27,TGTGCCAGCGCCCCGGGGGGGCGGGGGGAGACCCAGTACTTC,CASAPGGRGETQYF
TRBJ1-2,TRBD1,many,TRBV6-1,TGTGCCAGCAGTGAAAGAGACAGGGGGAGGAACTATGGCTACACCTTC,CASSERDRGRNYGYTF
TRBJ2-2,-,many,TRBV9,TGTGCCAGCAGCGTAGCAGGTCGATCCGGGGAGCTGTTTTTT,CASSVAGRSGELFF
TRBJ2-5,TRBD2,many,TRBV6-1,TGTGCCAGCAATAAGCGGGGGTTACAAGAGACCCAGTACTTC,CASNKRGLQETQYF
TRBJ2-1,-,many,TRBV2,TGTGCCAGCAGGGGGGGCGGAGTATACAATGAGCAGTTCTTC,CASRGGGVYNEQFF
TRBJ2-7,-,many,TRBV6-1,TGTGCCAGCACCACACTCAATTCCCCTACCTACGAGCAGTACTTC,CASTTLNSPTYEQYF
TRBJ1-2,TRBD1,many,TRBV6-5,TGTGCCAGCAGACCGGGACAGGGGGCGAGCTATGGCTACACCTTC,CASRPGQGASYGYTF
TRBJ2-3,-,many,TRBV20-1,TGCAGTGCTAGGCGTAGGTCAACGGGGTCCACAGATACGCAGTATTTT,CSARRRSTGSTDTQYF
TRBJ1-5,-,-,TRBV19,TGTGCCAGTAGTATCCAGGGGAAGTATAGCAATCAGCCCCAGCATTTT,CASSIQGKYSNQPQHF
TRBJ1-2,TRBD1,many,TRBV2,TGTGCCAGCAGTGAAGAACTCAGGGGGCACGGCTACACCTTC,CASSEELRGHGYTF
TRBJ2-2,-,-,TRBV9,TGTGCCAGCAGCGTAGTGCTCGGGACCCAGGGCGGGGAGCTGTTTTTT,CASSVVLGTQGGELFF
TRBJ1-1,TRBD1,many,TRBV6-1,TGTGCCAGCATCAGGACAGGACCCATGAACACTGAAGCTTTCTTT,CASIRTGPMNTEAFF
TRBJ1-5,-,-,TRBV11-3,TGTGCCAGCAGCAGAACGCATGTGAAGGGGGGATTTGGTCAGCCCCAGCATTTT,CASSRTHVKGGFGQPQHF
TRBJ1-2,-,many,TRBV6-1,TGTGCCAGCAGTGGCCGGACAGACTCTAACTATGGCTACACCTTC,CASSGRTDSNYGYTF
TRBJ1-1,-,many,TRBV14,TGTGCCAGCAGCGGACGTGGGGGCGCGGGGAACACTGAAGCTTTCTTT,CASSGRGGAGNTEAFF
TRBJ2-2,-,-,TRBV28,TGTGCCAGCAAAGGTTCATTGGCCGGGGAGCTGTTTTTT,CASKGSLAGELFF
TRBJ2-7,TRBD2,many,TRBV28,TGTGCCAGCAGCTTCGGGACTACTAGGCACTACGAGCAGTACTTC,CASSFGTTRHYEQYF
TRBJ1-1,-,few,TRBV5-1,TGCGCCTCCTTGGACCCTATGAACACTGAAGCTTTCTTT,CASLDPMNTEAFF
TRBJ1-1,-,-,TRBV12-3/TRBV12-4,TGTGCCAGCAGGCGACAGCGAAGCAACACTGAAGCTTTCTTT,CASRRQRSNTEAFF
TRBJ1-5,-,many,TRBV27,TGTGCCAGCTCCTACCCACGGGGGGAAGTTGGCAATCAGCCCCAGCATTTT,CASSYPRGEVGNQPQHF
TRBJ2-7,TRBD1,many,TRBV6-4,TGTGCCAGCAGGAGCAGGGTTCTCGGACAGGGTTTCTACGAGCAGTACTTC,CASRSRVLGQGFYEQYF
TRBJ2-6,TRBD2,few,TRBV9,TGTGCCAGCAGCGTAGGGGGGGGTTCGGCTGGGGCCAACGTCCTGACTTTC,CASSVGGGSAGANVLTF
TRBJ2-7,TRBD1,many,TRBV4-1,TGCGCCAGCAGTACAACGGGACAGCACTACGAGCAGTACTTC,CASSTTGQHYEQYF
TRBJ2-7,TRBD1,many,TRBV6-5,TGTGCCAGCTCCCGGGACAGGGGTGTTGAGCAGTACTTC,CASSRDRGVEQYF
TRBJ2-7,-,-,TRBV4-1,TGCGCCAGCAGCCAAGTCTTTCACCCGAGAAACTACGAGCAGTACTTC,CASSQVFHPRNYEQYF
TRBJ2-2,-,many,TRBV20-1,TGCAGTGCAAGGCCATGGCGGAACACCGGGGAGCTGTTTTTT,CSARPWRNTGELFF
TRBJ1-1,-,many,TRBV28,TGTGCCAGCGACTCCCCGTCAGGCTTGAACACTGAAGCTTTCTTT,CASDSPSGLNTEAFF
TRBJ1-2,-,many,TRBV6-2/TRBV6-3,TGTGCCAGCAGTTACTCGGAGGCGGGAGGTGGCTACACCTTC,CASSYSEAGGGYTF
TRBJ2-7,-,many,TRBV28,TGTGCCAGCAGCCCCCCCGGGACTCTCTCCTACGAGCAGTACTTC,CASSPPGTLSYEQYF